These T cell receptor beta chains were read from a single sample in a study of T-cell memory formation after mild COVID-19. TCRdb independently ran MiXCR on the 5' RACE reads; one entry per CDR3 protein. The sample consists of about 350,000 distinct CDR3 sequences, about an eighth of them appearing once. The material sequenced was PBMCs or a T cell subset sorted from them (not recorded which). These receptors came from a man younger than 35 who had mild COVID-19 (a few samples of this study predate the infection). Cell type and time point are not known. The CDR3 runs from the conserved cysteine through the conserved F or W. The order of the fields is V gene, clone size, J gene, D gene, CDR3 DNA, CDR3 protein. A D gene is named only where the DNA matches it firmly. Clone size appears in some rows only: once, few, many, or a class for an expanded clone.

TRBV20-1	NA	TRBJ1-1	NA	TGCAGTGCCGTGGACAGAGACACTGAAGCTTTCTTT	CSAVDRDTEAFF
TRBV4-1	NA	TRBJ1-1	TRBD1	TGCGCCAGCAGCCAAAGTTTGACAGGGGGGACTGAAGCTTTCTTT	CASSQSLTGGTEAFF
TRBV2	many	TRBJ1-2	NA	TGTGCCAGCAGTGAAAGAGGCAGAAGTAACTATGGCTACACCTTC	CASSERGRSNYGYTF
TRBV6-2/TRBV6-3	NA	TRBJ1-2	TRBD1	TGTGCCAGCACGGGACAGCCGTTGAGCGGCTACACCTTC	CASTGQPLSGYTF
TRBV4-2	many	TRBJ1-1	NA	TGTGCCAGCAGCTCATACGGGGGTAGGGTCACTGAAGCTTTCTTT	CASSSYGGRVTEAFF
TRBV6-2/TRBV6-3	many	TRBJ2-7	NA	TGTGCCAGCAGTTCTCGGACGGACGAGCAGTACTTC	CASSSRTDEQYF
TRBV12-3/TRBV12-4	few	TRBJ1-3	NA	TGTGCCAGCAGTTTGGGTCACTCTGGAAACACCATATATTTT	CASSLGHSGNTIYF
TRBV20-1	NA	TRBJ2-1	TRBD1	TGCAGTGCTAAGTTAGACAGGGCTGTTTCGAATGAGCAGTTCTTC	CSAKLDRAVSNEQFF
TRBV6-5	NA	TRBJ1-1	NA	TGTGCCAGCAGTTATCATGGACGGGGGGACACTGAAGCTTTCTTT	CASSYHGRGDTEAFF
TRBV20-1	few	TRBJ2-2	TRBD1	TGCAGTGCTTCCGACAGGGGGCTCGGAGGCGGGGAGCTGTTTTTT	CSASDRGLGGGELFF
TRBV25-1	NA	TRBJ2-5	TRBD2	TGTGCCAGCAGGAGGACTAGCGGGGGACCAATTTCAGAGACCCAGTACTTC	CASRRTSGGPISETQYF
TRBV3-1	few	TRBJ2-3	TRBD1	TGTGCCAGCAGGCCCACAGGGGGGGATACGCAGTATTTT	CASRPTGGDTQYF
TRBV12-5	NA	TRBJ1-3	NA	TGTGCTAGTGGTCCTTCCCCAGGCTCTGGAAACACCATATATTTT	CASGPSPGSGNTIYF
TRBV7-9	few	TRBJ1-1	NA	TGTGCCAGCAGCTTGAGGGGGGACTACACTGAAGCTTTCTTT	CASSLRGDYTEAFF
TRBV12-3/TRBV12-4	many	TRBJ2-5	NA	TGTGCAATCAGGGGACACCAAGAGACCCAGTACTTC	CAIRGHQETQYF
TRBV7-9	NA	TRBJ2-7	TRBD2	TGTGCCAGCACCTTCGGGGGGGAGGACACCTACGAGCAGTACTTC	CASTFGGEDTYEQYF
TRBV7-8	few	TRBJ2-1	TRBD2	TGTGCCAGCAGCTCGCTAGCGGGGGTCAATGAGCAGTTCTTC	CASSSLAGVNEQFF
TRBV2	few	TRBJ2-2	NA	TGTGCCAGCAGTTACGCCTCGGCGGTATTGACCGGGGAGCTGTTTTTT	CASSYASAVLTGELFF
TRBV28	NA	TRBJ2-5	TRBD1	TGTGCCAGCAGCAGAACGCCGGGACAGGTGGAGACCCAGTACTTC	CASSRTPGQVETQYF
TRBV4-1	NA	TRBJ1-5	NA	TGCGCCAGCAGCCAGGCCGAGGGTCAGCCCCAGCATTTT	CASSQAEGQPQHF
TRBV2	NA	TRBJ1-5	NA	TGTGCCAGCAAAATGGGCAGTACCTATCAGCCCCAGCATTTT	CASKMGSTYQPQHF
TRBV20-1	few	TRBJ2-7	TRBD1	TGCAGTGCTAGTTTTCGGACAGGGGAGTACGAGCAGTACTTC	CSASFRTGEYEQYF
TRBV4-3	many	TRBJ2-7	TRBD2	TGCGCCAGCAGCCAAGGGGGGGGCGAGCAGTACTTC	CASSQGGGEQYF
TRBV6-4	NA	TRBJ2-1	TRBD2	TGTGCCAGCAGTCTTAGCGGGGGGGCCGGTGAGCAGTTCTTC	CASSLSGGAGEQFF
TRBV4-1	many	TRBJ1-6	NA	TGCGCCAGCAGCCAAGCTAGATTAGGGGCGGGAAATTCACCCCTCCACTTT	CASSQARLGAGNSPLHF
TRBV7-3	NA	TRBJ1-4	NA	TGTGCCAGCAGCGCCGGGGGTTTCGCTAATGAAAAACTGTTTTTT	CASSAGGFANEKLFF
TRBV4-3	NA	TRBJ2-7	NA	TGCGCCAGCAGCCATTCAGTGAGGGGAAACACCTACGAGCAGTACTTC	CASSHSVRGNTYEQYF
TRBV11-2	NA	TRBJ1-1	NA	TGTGCCAGCAGCAAAGGGCAGACTGAAGCTTTCTTT	CASSKGQTEAFF
TRBV28	few	TRBJ2-2	TRBD1	TGTGCCAGCAGTAGACCCTCTTCGGGACAGGGACGAGGGGAGCTGTTTTTT	CASSRPSSGQGRGELFF
TRBV7-9	NA	TRBJ2-1	NA	TGTGCCAGCAGCTTAAGGGGCCCCGGGGCAGACAATGAGCAGTTCTTC	CASSLRGPGADNEQFF
TRBV10-3	few	TRBJ1-3	TRBD1	TGTGCCATCATGGCGGGACAGGGGACTACTGGAAACACCATATATTTT	CAIMAGQGTTGNTIYF
TRBV3-1	NA	TRBJ2-7	NA	TGTGCCAGCAGCCAATGGGTAGGGGTCGAGCAGTACTTC	CASSQWVGVEQYF
TRBV13	NA	TRBJ2-5	TRBD1	TGTGCCAGCAGCATCACCGGGACAGGGGATCGAGAGACCCAGTACTTC	CASSITGTGDRETQYF
TRBV6-5	NA	TRBJ2-5	TRBD1	TGTGCCAGCAGTCCACTCGGACAGGGTCAAGAGACCCAGTACTTC	CASSPLGQGQETQYF
TRBV19	NA	TRBJ2-3	TRBD2	TGTGCCAGTAGTATCTCGCGGGGGGCAACGGATACGCAGTATTTT	CASSISRGATDTQYF
TRBV7-2	NA	TRBJ1-5	NA	TGTGCCAGCAGCTTATTGTGGCAGCAGCCCCAGCATTTT	CASSLLWQQPQHF
TRBV30	NA	TRBJ1-6	TRBD1	TGTGCCTGGAGTATGGACAGGGTCGGTAATTCACCCCTCCACTTT	CAWSMDRVGNSPLHF
TRBV27	NA	TRBJ1-6	NA	TGTGCCAGCAGTCCACAAGTCCTTTCACCCCTCCACTTT	CASSPQVLSPLHF
TRBV12-3/TRBV12-4	NA	TRBJ2-1	NA	TGTGCCAGCAGTTTGAGGGGGGTCGTCAATGAGCAGTTCTTC	CASSLRGVVNEQFF
TRBV7-7	NA	TRBJ2-3	NA	TGTGCTAGCAGCCTGGGGCGGGGACCAGATACGCAGTATTTT	CASSLGRGPDTQYF
TRBV7-2	NA	TRBJ2-1	TRBD1	TGTGCCAGCAGCATAGACAGGGCAGGGTATGAGCAGTTCTTC	CASSIDRAGYEQFF
TRBV7-3	many	TRBJ1-1	NA	TGTGCCAGCAGCTTGTTCCAGAACACTGAAGCTTTCTTT	CASSLFQNTEAFF
TRBV5-1	few	TRBJ2-7	TRBD1	TGCGCCAGCAGCTTGCCGGACAGGGAAGTCGAGCAGTACTTC	CASSLPDREVEQYF
TRBV20-1	few	TRBJ2-3	TRBD2	TGCAGTGCGACCGGACTAGCGGGGTTGTCAGATACGCAGTATTTT	CSATGLAGLSDTQYF
TRBV2	few	TRBJ2-7	NA	TGTGCCAGCAGGCCGGGACATAGCTCCTACGAGCAGTACTTC	CASRPGHSSYEQYF
TRBV20-1	few	TRBJ1-1	NA	TGCACGACTGGGAGGGACACTGAAGCTTTCTTT	CTTGRDTEAFF
TRBV12-3/TRBV12-4	NA	TRBJ2-7	NA	TGTGCCAGCGGAACAGGACCGACCAGCGAGCAGTACTTC	CASGTGPTSEQYF
TRBV6-2/TRBV6-3	NA	TRBJ2-5	NA	TGTGCCAGCAGTTACTCGGACATTGGACAGACCCAGTACTTC	CASSYSDIGQTQYF